A selection of T cell receptor beta chains follows, all from one sample in a study of spatial heterogeneity in lung cancer. TCRdb re-analysed the 5' RACE reads in MiXCR, keeping a single row per CDR3 protein. Here the sample spans under 7,000 distinct CDR3 sequences, under 8.5% being singletons. Here the sequenced sample was normal lung tissue next to the tumor, taken at surgery. The receptor set was obtained from a female donor with early-stage non-small cell lung cancer. Both conserved end residues are part of each CDR3. Each record gives: clone size, V gene, J gene, D gene, CDR3 DNA, CDR3 protein. The D gene is left open where the match is weak. The size field is filled for only some rows; it gives once, few, many or a size class.

medium-sized	TRBV5-1	TRBJ1-2	.	TGCGCCAGCAGTCTTGGACGGGGCTATGGCTACACCTTC	CASSLGRGYGYTF
few	TRBV6-1	TRBJ2-7	.	TGTGCCAGCAGTGAAGCGGTCGGGACCTACGAGCAGTACTTC	CASSEAVGTYEQYF
medium-sized	TRBV5-1	TRBJ1-2	TRBD1	TGCGCCAGCAGCTTGGAGGGACAGGGGGCAAGGGGCTACACCTTC	CASSLEGQGARGYTF
.	TRBV7-6	TRBJ1-5	.	TGTGCCAGCAGCCCCTTCGGGAATCAGCCCCAGCATTTT	CASSPFGNQPQHF
.	TRBV28	TRBJ2-7	TRBD1	TGTGCCAGCAATCAGGGGGCCTCCTACGAGCAGTACTTC	CASNQGASYEQYF
medium-sized	TRBV2	TRBJ1-2	.	TGTGCCAGCAGTGAACCAGGGGACGGTACTAACTATGGCTACACCTTC	CASSEPGDGTNYGYTF
many	TRBV20-1	TRBJ2-3	TRBD2	TGCAGTGCTACGACCTACATAGGGGTGGCGGGGGGAACCTCAGATACGCAGTATTTT	CSATTYIGVAGGTSDTQYF
medium-sized	TRBV7-3	TRBJ2-2	.	TGTGCCAGCAGCCTAAATGCCGGGGAGCTGTTTTTT	CASSLNAGELFF
few	TRBV7-2	TRBJ2-1	TRBD2	TGTGCCAGCAGCTTTCCGGGGGGTCCGAATGAGCAGTTCTTC	CASSFPGGPNEQFF
medium-sized	TRBV12-3/TRBV12-4	TRBJ1-5	.	TGTGCCAGCAGGAACCGGGACCTTGGCGCCAATCAGCCCCAGCATTTT	CASRNRDLGANQPQHF
medium-sized	TRBV27	TRBJ1-5	.	TGTGCCAGCAGTTTAGGGGGGACATCGAGCAATCAGCCCCAGCATTTT	CASSLGGTSSNQPQHF
few	TRBV20-1	TRBJ1-1	.	TGCAGTGCTCGAGGGGGGGACACTGAAGCTTTCTTT	CSARGGDTEAFF
medium-sized	TRBV6-2/TRBV6-3	TRBJ1-2	.	TGTGCCAGCAGTTACTCTACCGAACAGATCTATGGCTACACCTTC	CASSYSTEQIYGYTF
medium-sized	TRBV28	TRBJ1-4	.	TGTGCCAGCAGCCCCCCGCGGGGGAAACTGTTTTTT	CASSPPRGKLFF
many	TRBV29-1	TRBJ1-4	.	TGCAGCGTTGGGGACCAAAATGAAAAACTGTTTTTT	CSVGDQNEKLFF
medium-sized	TRBV13	TRBJ1-6	TRBD1	TGTGCCAGCAGCTCCGGACAGGTTTTCTCCTATAATTCACCCCTCCACTTT	CASSSGQVFSYNSPLHF
medium-sized	TRBV6-6	TRBJ1-3	TRBD1	TGTGCCAGCAGTTACCACAGGGGCGCTGGAAACACCATATATTTT	CASSYHRGAGNTIYF
many	TRBV6-2/TRBV6-3	TRBJ1-5	.	TGTGCCAGTAGGGATAACGGTCAGCCCCAGCATTTT	CASRDNGQPQHF
medium-sized	TRBV30	TRBJ1-1	.	TGTGCCTGGAATCTCGCCGGGACTGAAGCTTTCTTT	CAWNLAGTEAFF
few	TRBV7-9	TRBJ2-5	TRBD2	TGTGCCAGCAGCCCGGGGGGGACCCAAGAGACCCAGTACTTC	CASSPGGTQETQYF
medium-sized	TRBV7-3	TRBJ2-1	TRBD1	TGTGCCAGCAGCTTAGACCCGGGACAGTACAATGAGCAGTTCTTC	CASSLDPGQYNEQFF
many	TRBV7-8	TRBJ2-2	.	TGTGCCAGCAGCTTAGAGGGTAGCCCGGTTACCGGGGAGCTGTTTTTT	CASSLEGSPVTGELFF
medium-sized	TRBV6-2/TRBV6-3	TRBJ2-2	.	TGTGCCAGCAGTCCCCCTATGGGGGAGCTGTTTTTT	CASSPPMGELFF
.	TRBV6-2/TRBV6-3	TRBJ1-1	.	TGTGCCAGCAGTTACTTGGGGCAGAACACTGAAGCTTTCTTT	CASSYLGQNTEAFF
medium-sized	TRBV6-5	TRBJ1-2	.	TGTGCCAGCAGTTACGGAGTAAACTATGGCTACACCTTC	CASSYGVNYGYTF
medium-sized	TRBV20-1	TRBJ1-5	TRBD1	TGCAGTGCTAGCCGCGGACAGGGGCCCAATCAGCCCCAGCATTTT	CSASRGQGPNQPQHF
medium-sized	TRBV23-1	TRBJ1-5	.	TGCGCCAGCAGTCAATCGTGGCAGCCCCAGCATTTT	CASSQSWQPQHF
many	TRBV11-2	TRBJ1-1	TRBD1	TGTGCCAGCAGCTCGGGACAGAGCACTGAAGCTTTCTTT	CASSSGQSTEAFF
.	TRBV20-1	TRBJ2-7	TRBD1	TGCAGTGCCCGGGACAGGGAAAGCTACGAGCAGTACTTC	CSARDRESYEQYF
.	TRBV6-1	TRBJ1-1	.	TGTGCCAGCAGTGAGACAGGAGAAGCTTTCTTT	CASSETGEAFF
few	TRBV18	TRBJ1-4	TRBD1	TGTGCCAGCTCACTGACAGGGGCCCGGGATGAAAAACTGTTTTTT	CASSLTGARDEKLFF
medium-sized	TRBV28	TRBJ1-2	.	TGTGCCAGCACGTTGGGGCAGAGAAGGGATGGCTACACCTTC	CASTLGQRRDGYTF
many	TRBV2	TRBJ2-2	.	TGTGCCAGCAGTGAAACAGCGATGAACACCGGGGAGCTGTTTTTT	CASSETAMNTGELFF
few	TRBV2	TRBJ2-3	TRBD1	TGTGCCAGCAGGGGGGACAGGTCGAAGCATTTT	CASRGDRSKHF
few	TRBV5-1	TRBJ2-2	.	TGCGCCAGCAGCTTAACACTGAACACCGGGGAGCTGTTTTTT	CASSLTLNTGELFF
medium-sized	TRBV6-2/TRBV6-3	TRBJ2-7	.	TGTGCCAGCAGTACGAGGGGGGCCGCCGCGCAGTACTTC	CASSTRGAAAQYF
.	TRBV12-3/TRBV12-4	TRBJ2-3	.	TGTGCCAGCAGTTTCTTGGCTAGCGAGCATACGCAGTATTTT	CASSFLASEHTQYF
.	TRBV6-2/TRBV6-3	TRBJ2-3	TRBD2	TGTGCCAGCAGTTACCCCCTAGCGGGGGGACGATACACAGATACGCAGTATTTT	CASSYPLAGGRYTDTQYF
many	TRBV9	TRBJ1-2	TRBD1	TGTGCCAGCAGAAAACCAGGGGGCAGCGGTGGCTACACCTTC	CASRKPGGSGGYTF
few	TRBV7-9	TRBJ2-3	TRBD1	TGTGCCAGCAGTGAACAGGGGGGACCCACAGATACGCAGTATTTT	CASSEQGGPTDTQYF
many	TRBV6-5	TRBJ1-5	TRBD1	TGTGCCAGCAGCCTACAGGGGCGCAGGAATGGCAATCAGCCCCAGCATTTT	CASSLQGRRNGNQPQHF
.	TRBV27	TRBJ2-1	.	TGTGCCAGCAGTCGAGCTGTTAGCTCCTACAATGAGCAGTTCTTC	CASSRAVSSYNEQFF
medium-sized	TRBV4-3	TRBJ2-3	.	TGCGCCAGCAGCCAAGATCGAGGGCCAGATACGCAGTATTTT	CASSQDRGPDTQYF
.	TRBV6-1	TRBJ2-2	.	TGTGCCAGCAGTGGGGTCGCAGGGTACGGGGAGCTGTTTTTT	CASSGVAGYGELFF
medium-sized	TRBV11-2	TRBJ1-1	.	TGTGCCAGCAGCTCGAGTTGGGGGACCCAGAACACTGAAGCTTTCTTT	CASSSSWGTQNTEAFF
medium-sized	TRBV4-2	TRBJ2-1	TRBD2	TGTGCCAGCAGCCAAGAAAAACTAGCGGGGGTCGATGAGCAGTTCTTC	CASSQEKLAGVDEQFF
medium-sized	TRBV24-1	TRBJ2-2	.	TGTGCCACCAGTGATTCTCAGACTAGGGGGACCGGGGAGCTGTTTTTT	CATSDSQTRGTGELFF
.	TRBV6-1	TRBJ1-1	TRBD1	TGTGCCCTACAGGGGCGCGTGAACACTGAAGCTTTCTTT	CALQGRVNTEAFF
many	TRBV7-9	TRBJ1-6	.	TGTGCCAGCAGCCATCCCCGGGGGAGCAATTCACCCCTCCACTTT	CASSHPRGSNSPLHF
.	TRBV6-1	TRBJ1-4	TRBD1	TGTGCCAGCAGGAACCACAGGGGCAATGGTGAAAAACTGTTTTTT	CASRNHRGNGEKLFF
.	TRBV5-6	TRBJ2-3	.	TGTGCCAGCAGCTTGTTAGAGGATACGCAGTATTTT	CASSLLEDTQYF
once	TRBV7-2	TRBJ2-2	.	TGTGCCAGCAGCTACACCGGGATACACACCGGGGAGCTGTTTTTT	CASSYTGIHTGELFF
few	TRBV27	TRBJ1-5	.	TGTGCCAGCATTCTCCCCGTGGAGGGACGAGGGCAGCCCCAGCATTTT	CASILPVEGRGQPQHF
medium-sized	TRBV6-5	TRBJ2-6	.	TGTGCCAGCAGTCGAGGTGGCTTAGGGGCCAACGTCCTGACTTTC	CASSRGGLGANVLTF